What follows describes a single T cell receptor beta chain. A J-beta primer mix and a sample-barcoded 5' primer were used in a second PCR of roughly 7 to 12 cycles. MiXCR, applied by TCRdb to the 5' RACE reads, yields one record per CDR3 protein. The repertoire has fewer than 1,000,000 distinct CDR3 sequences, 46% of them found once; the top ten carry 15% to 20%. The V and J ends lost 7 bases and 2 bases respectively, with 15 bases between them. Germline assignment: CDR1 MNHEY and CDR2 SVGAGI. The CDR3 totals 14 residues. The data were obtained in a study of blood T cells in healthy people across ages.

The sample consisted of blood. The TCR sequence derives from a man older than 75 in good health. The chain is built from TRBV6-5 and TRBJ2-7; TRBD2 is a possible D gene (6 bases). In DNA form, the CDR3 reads TGTGCCAGCACCGCGGGATGGGCCGCCTACGAGCAGTACTTC. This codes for CASTAGWAAYEQYF.